This T cell receptor (beta chain) was sequenced for a study of cytomegalovirus exposure and HLA in healthy donors. Remarks on this clone: Its antigen is unidentified.

CDR3 length equals 18 residues. Trimming stripped 0 bases from V and 4 bases from J, with 22 bases between. Sequencing used immunoSEQ multiplex PCR; TCRdb keeps in-frame clones, though not all of them. The sample has more than 200,000 clones; less than 95% are singletons. Findings and caveats of the study: The authors listed 150 to 200 TCR beta chains as cytomegalovirus-associated. Clusters of TCRs from the first cohort tended to co-occur in the roughly 120 validation repertoires (as a later analysis found).

It was the roughly 110-subject validation cohort, separate from the approximately 690-subject first cohort, to which the donors belonged. Source material: PBMCs. The source of this sequence is a woman in her 30s in good health and CMV-seronegative. This chain uses TRBV6-7 with TRBJ2-7; D is unclear. TRBV6-7 is an open reading frame, and its role is uncertain. CDR3 DNA: TGTGCCAGCAGTTACTCCCCCGGAGAACTACCTCTACCGTACGAGCAGTACTTC. It yields the protein CASSYSPGELPLPYEQYF.